This T cell receptor (beta chain) was recorded in a study of multiple sclerosis patients with progressive multifocal leukoencephalopathy. Time point noted: time of PML onset. Every listed patient previously received interferon beta; all PML patients were women. At PML onset, T3 blood samples were taken. This CDR3 has 14 amino acids. Per the germline V gene, CDR1 is LNHDA and CDR2 is SQIVND (reference sequence). The V gene lost 7 bases and the J gene lost 3 bases, with 13 bases spanning the gap. With regard to this clone: Its antigen is undetermined.

Study-level points and caveats: In most PML patients, TRB repertoires appeared less diverse by entropy.

The data were produced by immunoSEQ multiplex PCR, yet TCRdb's version contains in-frame clones alone and is incomplete. The table shows 25,000 to 35,000 clones, with less than 90% occurring only once. Sequencing used PBMCs, obtained from a patient treated with natalizumab. The rearrangement uses TRBV19 and TRBJ2-4, with unresolved D. The clonotype was recovered from a human donor with progressive multifocal leukoencephalopathy. The chain's CDR3 is CASKDGSGKNIQYF. CDR3 DNA: TGTGCCAGTAAAGACGGGTCGGGCAAAAACATTCAGTACTTC.